Listed here are 7 T cell receptor beta chains from one sample, sequenced in a study of cytomegalovirus exposure and HLA in healthy donors. The assay was immunoSEQ multiplex PCR, and TCRdb's table has in-frame clones only and misses some. This table has around 140,000 clones, 89% appearing once. The sample was PBMCs. Receptors originate from a woman between 18 and 29 years old in good health and CMV-seronegative.

This sequence joins TRBV5-6 and TRBJ1-2, with TRBD1 as a possible D gene (6 bases). V lost 0 bases and J 4 bases, leaving 13 bases between the germline ends. The CDR3 contains 15 residues. Germline V gene lookup returns CDR1 SGHDT and CDR2 YYEEEE. Here the CDR3 DNA reads TGTGCCAGCAGCTTGGGGACAGCCAGGACCTATGGCTACACCTTC. This encodes CASSLGTARTYGYTF.

The CDR3 spells CASSQDRGSEKLFF. The CDR3 DNA is TGTGCCAGCAGTCAGGACAGGGGGAGTGAAAAACTGTTTTTT. V usage is TRBV4-2 and J usage is TRBJ1-4; TRBD1 matches at 10 bases. CDR1 and CDR2 (germline): LGHNA, YNFKEQ. The CDR3 is 14 amino acids. V was clipped by 6 bases and J by 7 bases; unmatched bases: 5.

J is TRBJ2-4 and V is TRBV5-1, with 8 bases matching TRBD1. The CDR3 is made up of 16 amino acids. Unmatched junction bases numbered 8, after V lost 1 base and J lost 5 bases. From germline, CDR1 is SGHRS and CDR2 YFSETQ. CDR3 residues: CASSLQPGTGENIQYF. The CDR3 coding sequence is TGCGCCAGCAGCTTGCAACCCGGGACAGGAGAAAACATTCAGTACTTC.

This chain connects TRBV5-1 to TRBJ2-5; 10 nucleotides line up with TRBD2. V was clipped by 2 bases and J by 5 bases; unmatched bases: 6. This CDR3 contains 15 residues. Per the germline V gene, CDR1 is SGHRS and CDR2 is YFSETQ. The CDR3 sequence is CASSFASGGPETQYF. CDR3 nucleotide sequence: TGCGCCAGCAGCTTTGCTAGCGGGGGTCCGGAGACCCAGTACTTC.

This clone was picked up one time. The gene calls are TRBV5-1 and TRBJ2-4; D may be TRBD1 (6 bases). Per germline, CDR1 SGHRS and CDR2 YFSETQ. Trimming removed 3 bases from V and 6 bases from J, with 13 bases in between. The CDR3 is made up of 14 amino acids. CDR3: CASSSATGTNIQYF. For the CDR3, the DNA is TGCGCCAGCAGCTCAGCCACAGGGACAAACATTCAGTACTTC. The full variable domain, completed using reference TRBV5-1 and TRBJ2-4, is KAGVTQTPRYLIKTRGQQVTLSCSPISGHRSVSWYQQTPGQGLQFLFEYFSETQRNKGNFPGRFSGRQFSNSRSEMNVSTLELGDSALYLCASSSATGTNIQYFGAGTRLSVL.

The J gene is TRBJ1-1, the V gene TRBV5-1; no clear D. Looked up from germline, CDR1 is SGHRS and CDR2 is YFSETQ. V was cut by 4 bases and J by 4 bases, with 14 bases left in between. CDR3 size: 14 residues. The CDR3: CASSRGVVGTEAFF. DNA of the CDR3: TGCGCCAGCAGCCGCGGGGTAGTTGGCACTGAAGCTTTCTTT.

This clone was seen many times. The chain combines TRBV6-1 with TRBJ1-4, with 7 bases aligning to TRBD1. The length of the CDR3 is 15 residues. Germline V gives CDR1 MNHNS, CDR2 SASEGT. With V trimmed by 0 bases and J by 3 bases, 1 base remained unmatched. The CDR3 sequence is CASSEAQGANEKLFF. As DNA, the CDR3 is TGTGCCAGCAGTGAAGCGCAGGGGGCTAATGAAAAACTGTTTTTT.